This T cell receptor (beta chain) was sequenced for a study of blood T cell repertoires in COVID-19. TCRdb's copy holds only in-frame clones and misses some; the assay was immunoSEQ multiplex PCR. The sample shows some 210,000 clones, 81% of them seen only once. Participants reported their clinical history, and cohort assignment relied on those reports. The CDR3 is 16 amino acids. Trimming pared 0 bases from V and 1 base from J, leaving 12 bases between. Germline assignment: CDR1 MNHEY and CDR2 SMNVEV (reference sequence). This chain connects TRBV27 to TRBJ2-5; TRBD2 might be the D (6 bases). The clonotype originates from a woman aged 50 to 60 with acute COVID-19. What was sequenced was PBMCs or T cells enriched from blood (not recorded which). CDR3 residues: CASSLSGGVGQETQYF. The CDR3 nucleotides read TGTGCCAGCAGTTTATCGGGGGGAGTGGGCCAAGAGACCCAGTACTTC.